This T cell receptor beta chain appears in the sequencing data of a study of cytomegalovirus exposure and HLA in healthy donors. The PCR contained 60 Vbeta and 13 Jbeta primers. The assay was immunoSEQ multiplex PCR, and TCRdb's table has in-frame clones only and misses some. This sample has tens of thousands of clones, with roughly 80% found just once. Germline values: CDR1 DFQATT, CDR2 SNEGSKA (reference sequence). V lost 3 bases and J 5 bases, leaving 7 bases between the germline ends. The CDR3 consists of 11 residues. This chain links TRBV20-1 with TRBJ2-5, with D uncertain. Sequenced material: PBMCs. The clonotype originates from a woman aged 25 to 39 in good health and CMV-seronegative. CDR3 DNA: TGCAGTGCTAGTACCGAGGAGACCCAGTACTTC. Translated: CSASTEETQYF.